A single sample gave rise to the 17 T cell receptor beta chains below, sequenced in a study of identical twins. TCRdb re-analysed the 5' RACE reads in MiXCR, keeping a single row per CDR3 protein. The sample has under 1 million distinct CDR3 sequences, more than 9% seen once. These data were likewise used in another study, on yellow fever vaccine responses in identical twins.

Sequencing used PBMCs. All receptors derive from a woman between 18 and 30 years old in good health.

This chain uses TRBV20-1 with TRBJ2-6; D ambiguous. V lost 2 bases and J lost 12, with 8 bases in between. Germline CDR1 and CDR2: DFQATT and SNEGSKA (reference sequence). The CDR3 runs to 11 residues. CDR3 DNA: TGCAGTGCTAGAAAGGGCATCGTCCTGACTTTC. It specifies CSARKGIVLTF.

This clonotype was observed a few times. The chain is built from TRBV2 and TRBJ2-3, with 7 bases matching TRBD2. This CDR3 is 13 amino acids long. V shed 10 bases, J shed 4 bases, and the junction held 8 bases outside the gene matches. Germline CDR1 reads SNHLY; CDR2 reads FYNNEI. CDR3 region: CATTTSRPDTQYF. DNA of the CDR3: TGTGCCACCACGACTAGCCGCCCAGATACGCAGTATTTT.

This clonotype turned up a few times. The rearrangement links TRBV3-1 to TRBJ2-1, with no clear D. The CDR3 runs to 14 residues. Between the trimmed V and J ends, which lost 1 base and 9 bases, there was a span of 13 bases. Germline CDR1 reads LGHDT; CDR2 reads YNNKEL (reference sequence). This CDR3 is CASSQGFPGGEQFF. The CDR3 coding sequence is TGTGCCAGCAGCCAAGGGTTCCCCGGCGGTGAGCAGTTCTTC.

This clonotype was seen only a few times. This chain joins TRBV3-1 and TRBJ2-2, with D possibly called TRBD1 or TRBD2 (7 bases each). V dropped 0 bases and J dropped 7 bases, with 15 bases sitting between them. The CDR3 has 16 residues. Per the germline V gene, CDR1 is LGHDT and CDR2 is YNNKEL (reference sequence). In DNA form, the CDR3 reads TGTGCCAGCAGCCAAGAGAGCCCAGGGGGGGGCGGGGAGCTGTTTTTT. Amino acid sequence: CASSQESPGGGGELFF.

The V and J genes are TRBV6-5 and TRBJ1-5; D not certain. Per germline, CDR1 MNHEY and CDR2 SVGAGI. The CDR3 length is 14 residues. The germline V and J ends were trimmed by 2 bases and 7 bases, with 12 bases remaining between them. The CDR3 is CASSYVGVNQPQHF. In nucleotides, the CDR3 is TGTGCCAGCAGTTACGTCGGTGTGAACCAGCCCCAGCATTTT.

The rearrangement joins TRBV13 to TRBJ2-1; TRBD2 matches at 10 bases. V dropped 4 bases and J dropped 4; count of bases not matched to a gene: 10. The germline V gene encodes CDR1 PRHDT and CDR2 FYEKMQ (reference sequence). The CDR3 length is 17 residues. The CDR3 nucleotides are TGTGCCAGCAGCTGGCGTATAGCGGGAGGCCCTTACAATGAGCAGTTCTTC. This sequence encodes CASSWRIAGGPYNEQFF.

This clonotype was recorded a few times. The CDR3 protein is CASSLAPSARSSETQYF. CDR3 sequence (DNA): TGCGCCAGCAGCTTGGCCCCTAGCGCCCGATCATCTGAGACCCAGTACTTC. The V call is TRBV5-1, the J call TRBJ2-5; tentative D call: TRBD2 (6 bases). The CDR3 sequence is 17 residues long. The V gene's germline CDR1 is SGHRS and CDR2 YFSETQ. Trimming left V 0 bases short and J 5 bases short, with 20 bases between.

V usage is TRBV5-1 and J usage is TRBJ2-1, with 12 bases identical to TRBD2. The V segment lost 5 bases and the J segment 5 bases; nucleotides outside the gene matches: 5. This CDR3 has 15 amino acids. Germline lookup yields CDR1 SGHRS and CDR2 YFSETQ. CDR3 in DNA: TGCGCCAGCAGAGGAGGACTAGCGGGAAACAATGAGCAGTTCTTC. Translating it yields CASRGGLAGNNEQFF.

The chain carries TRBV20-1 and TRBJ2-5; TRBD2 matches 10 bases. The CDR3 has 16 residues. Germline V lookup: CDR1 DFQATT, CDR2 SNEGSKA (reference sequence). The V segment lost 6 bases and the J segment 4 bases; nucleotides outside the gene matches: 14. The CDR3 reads CSARGLAGASPETQYF. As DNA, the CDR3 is TGCAGTGCCCGAGGGCTAGCGGGGGCCTCTCCAGAGACCCAGTACTTC.

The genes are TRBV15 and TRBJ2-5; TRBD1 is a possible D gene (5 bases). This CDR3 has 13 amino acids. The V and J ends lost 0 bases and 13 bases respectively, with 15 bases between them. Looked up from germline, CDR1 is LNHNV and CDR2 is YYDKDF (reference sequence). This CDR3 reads CATSRDSPGLLYF. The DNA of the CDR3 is TGTGCCACCAGCAGAGATTCGCCAGGGCTCTTGTACTTC.

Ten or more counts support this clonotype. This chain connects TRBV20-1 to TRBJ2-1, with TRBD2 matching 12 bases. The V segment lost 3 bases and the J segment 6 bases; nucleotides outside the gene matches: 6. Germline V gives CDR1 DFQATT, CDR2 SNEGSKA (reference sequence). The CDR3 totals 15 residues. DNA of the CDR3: TGCAGTGCTAGCTCGACTAGCGGGAGATTCAATGAGCAGTTCTTC. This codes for CSASSTSGRFNEQFF.

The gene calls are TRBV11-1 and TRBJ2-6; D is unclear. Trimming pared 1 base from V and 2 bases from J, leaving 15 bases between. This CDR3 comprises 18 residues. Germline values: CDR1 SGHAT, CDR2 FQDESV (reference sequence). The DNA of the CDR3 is TGTGCCAGCAGCTTAGGGGGTATACCTTGGCCTGGGGCCAACGTCCTGACTTTC. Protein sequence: CASSLGGIPWPGANVLTF. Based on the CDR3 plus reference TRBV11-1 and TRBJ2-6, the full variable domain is EAEVAQSPRYKITEKSQAVAFWCDPISGHATLYWYRQILGQGPELLVQFQDESVVDDSQLPKDRFSAERLKGVDSTLKIQPAELGDSAMYLCASSLGGIPWPGANVLTFGAGSRLTVL.

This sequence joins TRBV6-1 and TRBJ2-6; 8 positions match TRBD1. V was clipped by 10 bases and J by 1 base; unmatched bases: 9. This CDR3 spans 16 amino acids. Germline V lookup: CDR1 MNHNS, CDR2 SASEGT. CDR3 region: CATKDRGVSGANVLTF. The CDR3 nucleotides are TGTGCCACGAAAGACAGGGGAGTATCTGGGGCCAACGTCCTGACTTTC.

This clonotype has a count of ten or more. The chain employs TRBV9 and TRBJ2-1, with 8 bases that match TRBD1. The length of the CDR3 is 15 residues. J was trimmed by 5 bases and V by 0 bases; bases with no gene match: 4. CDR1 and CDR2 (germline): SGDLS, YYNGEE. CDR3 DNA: TGTGCCAGCAGCGTAGGGGGACAGGCCGACAATGAGCAGTTCTTC. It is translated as CASSVGGQADNEQFF.

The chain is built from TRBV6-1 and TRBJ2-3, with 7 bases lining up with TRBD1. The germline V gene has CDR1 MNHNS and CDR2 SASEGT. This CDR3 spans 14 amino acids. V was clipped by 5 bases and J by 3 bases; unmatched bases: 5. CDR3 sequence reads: CASSKQGWTDTQYF. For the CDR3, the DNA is TGTGCCAGCAGTAAACAGGGGTGGACAGATACGCAGTATTTT.

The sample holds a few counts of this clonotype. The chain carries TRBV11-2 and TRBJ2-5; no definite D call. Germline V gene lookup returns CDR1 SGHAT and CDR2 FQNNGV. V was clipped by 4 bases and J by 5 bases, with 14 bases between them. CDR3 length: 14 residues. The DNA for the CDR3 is TGTGCCAGCAGCTCGGTACCGGGTCCGGAGACCCAGTACTTC. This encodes CASSSVPGPETQYF. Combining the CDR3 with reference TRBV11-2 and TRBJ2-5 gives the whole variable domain EAGVAQSPRYKIIEKRQSVAFWCNPISGHATLYWYQQILGQGPKLLIQFQNNGVVDDSQLPKDRFSAERLKGVDSTLKIQPAKLEDSAVYLCASSSVPGPETQYFGPGTRLLVL.

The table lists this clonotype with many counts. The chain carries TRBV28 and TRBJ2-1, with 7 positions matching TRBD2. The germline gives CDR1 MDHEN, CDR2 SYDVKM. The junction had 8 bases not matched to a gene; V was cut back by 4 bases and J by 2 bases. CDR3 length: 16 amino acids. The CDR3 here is CASSSNTGTTYNEQFF. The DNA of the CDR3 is TGTGCCAGCAGTTCAAATACCGGGACTACCTACAATGAGCAGTTCTTC. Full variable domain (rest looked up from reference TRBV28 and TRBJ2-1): DVKVTQSSRYLVKRTGEKVFLECVQDMDHENMFWYRQDPGLGLRLIYFSYDVKMKEKGDIPEGYSVSREKKERFSLILESASTNQTSMYLCASSSNTGTTYNEQFFGPGTRLTVL.